These 16 T cell receptor beta chains came from one sample sequenced in a study of T cell responses to AZD1222 COVID-19 vaccine. The table came from immunoSEQ multiplex PCR; TCRdb's copy has only in-frame clones and leaves some out. Here the sample spans 140,000 or so clones, roughly 91% being singletons. Sequenced here: peripheral blood, sampled 28 days after the second AZD1222 dose. Receptors originate from an adult who received the AZD1222 COVID-19 vaccine.

The chain carries TRBV6-5 and TRBJ2-7; D tentatively fits TRBD1 or TRBD2 (7 bases each). Trimming stripped 7 bases from V and 0 bases from J, with 10 bases between. The CDR3 is 13 residues long. CDR1 and CDR2 from the germline V gene are MNHEY and SVGAGI. The CDR3 nucleotides read TGTGCCAGCACAGGGGGGGGCTCCTACGAGCAGTACTTC. Protein sequence: CASTGGGSYEQYF.

The J gene is TRBJ2-1, the V gene TRBV4-2; 8 positions match TRBD1. This CDR3 comprises 17 residues. Germline assignment: CDR1 LGHNA and CDR2 YNFKEQ. The J segment lost 8 bases and the V segment lost 1 base, leaving 13 bases of the junction unmatched. In DNA, the CDR3 is TGTGCCAGCAGCCAAGGAGGACGGCAGGGGGCTTTCGATGAGCAGTTCTTC. It encodes CASSQGGRQGAFDEQFF.

The chain uses TRBV28 and TRBJ1-4, with 8 bases fitting TRBD1. The junction had 6 bases not matched to a gene; V was cut back by 4 bases and J by 2 bases. The CDR3 has 16 amino acids. Germline values: CDR1 MDHEN, CDR2 SYDVKM. The CDR3 sequence is CASSSPGGATNEKLFF. DNA of the CDR3: TGTGCCAGCAGTTCCCCAGGGGGCGCGACTAATGAAAAACTGTTTTTT.

The V gene is TRBV28, the J gene TRBJ1-3; D is ambiguous. Germline CDR1 MDHEN, CDR2 SYDVKM. V was shortened by 7 bases and J by 7 bases, with 11 bases between the two germline ends. CDR3 length: 12 residues. The CDR3 reads CASTVRGNTIYF. The CDR3 nucleotides are TGTGCCAGCACTGTTAGAGGGAACACCATATATTTT.

V usage is TRBV5-1 and J usage is TRBJ2-7; D possibly corresponds to TRBD2 (5 bases). From germline, CDR1 is SGHRS and CDR2 YFSETQ. The CDR3 sequence is 14 residues long. V shed 3 bases and J shed 0 bases, with 10 bases lying between them. The CDR3 coding sequence is TGCGCCAGCAGCTGGACTGGAAGCTCCTACGAGCAGTACTTC. Its protein product is CASSWTGSSYEQYF.

This clone was detected only a few times. V usage is TRBV6-6 and J usage is TRBJ1-5; D gene uncertain. V was cut by 7 bases and J by 3 bases, with 10 bases left in between. This CDR3 is 13 amino acids long. Germline V CDR1 and CDR2: MNHNY, SVGAGI (reference sequence). The DNA of the CDR3 is TGTGCCAGCATCTACAAAATCAATCAGCCCCAGCATTTT. It encodes CASIYKINQPQHF.

The chain recombines TRBV10-3 with TRBJ1-4; D remains unclear. The CDR3 spans 13 residues. V lost 8 bases and J 6 bases, leaving 13 bases between the germline ends. CDR1 is ENHRY and CDR2 is SYGVKD in the germline V gene. The CDR3 sequence is CAIGEGSDEKLFF. The CDR3 DNA follows: TGTGCCATCGGGGAGGGATCCGATGAAAAACTGTTTTTT.

The chain recombines TRBV30 with TRBJ2-3; 8 nucleotides align to TRBD2. This CDR3 has 15 amino acids. Germline V gene sequence: CDR1 GTSNPN, CDR2 SVGIG (reference sequence). J gave up 6 bases and V 1 base, and 9 bases lay outside the gene matches. The CDR3 bases are TGTGCCTGGAGTGGAGCTAGCGGGCTACTTGATACGCAGTATTTT. It specifies CAWSGASGLLDTQYF.

The rearrangement joins TRBV29-1 to TRBJ1-2; D is possibly TRBD1 (6 bases). The CDR3 is 14 amino acids. V was pared by 3 bases and J by 0 bases, with 11 bases between. From germline, CDR1 is SQVTM and CDR2 ANQGSEA. CDR3 protein: CSVDQDRTNYGYTF. Written as DNA, the CDR3 is TGCAGCGTTGATCAGGACAGAACTAACTATGGCTACACCTTC. Drawing the rest from reference TRBV29-1 and TRBJ1-2, the complete variable domain is SAVISQKPSRDICQRGTSLTIQCQVDSQVTMMFWYRQQPGQSLTLIATANQGSEATYESGFVIDKFPISRPNLTFSTLTVSNMSPEDSSIYLCSVDQDRTNYGYTFGSGTRLTVV.

The chain is built from TRBV5-1 and TRBJ1-3; D not certain. V gave up 1 base and J gave up 4 bases, with 21 bases separating them. CDR3 length equals 18 residues. Germline lookup yields CDR1 SGHRS and CDR2 YFSETQ. CDR3 sequence: CASSLTTAPGPGGNTIYF. The CDR3 DNA reads as TGCGCCAGCAGCTTGACCACCGCTCCTGGACCTGGCGGAAACACCATATATTTT. Complete variable domain (other parts from reference TRBV5-1 and TRBJ1-3): KAGVTQTPRYLIKTRGQQVTLSCSPISGHRSVSWYQQTPGQGLQFLFEYFSETQRNKGNFPGRFSGRQFSNSRSEMNVSTLELGDSALYLCASSLTTAPGPGGNTIYFGEGSWLTVV.

The rearrangement links TRBV10-3 to TRBJ1-4, with 10 positions matching TRBD1. In germline, CDR1 is ENHRY, CDR2 SYGVKD. The CDR3 runs to 15 residues. V was clipped by 4 bases and J by 8 bases; unmatched bases: 7. The CDR3 loop is CAISAGQGVGEKLFF. The CDR3, as DNA: TGTGCCATCAGTGCAGGACAGGGGGTGGGAGAAAAACTGTTTTTT.

The chain uses TRBV18 and TRBJ2-1; unclear D gene. This CDR3 contains 11 residues. Trimming shortened V by 2 bases and J by 8 bases, and 4 bases separated the two germline ends. Germline V lookup: CDR1 KGHSH, CDR2 LQKENI. For the CDR3, the DNA is TGTGCCAGCTCACCATGGGATGAGCAGTTCTTC. This encodes CASSPWDEQFF.

The chain is built from TRBV28 and TRBJ1-5; 8 nucleotides agree with TRBD1. With 5 bases clipped from V and 9 bases from J, the junction kept 9 bases outside the gene matches. This CDR3 comprises 14 residues. Germline loops: CDR1 MDHEN, CDR2 SYDVKM. CDR3 sequence reads: CASSRTGPVRPQHF. The CDR3 nucleotides are TGTGCCAGCAGTAGGACAGGGCCGGTGAGGCCCCAGCATTTT.

The sample holds a few counts of this clone. The rearrangement links TRBV4-3 to TRBJ1-2; TRBD1 is a possible D gene (5 bases). Germline-derived CDR1 and CDR2 are LGHNA and YSLEER. Trimming removed 2 bases from V and 5 bases from J, with 18 bases in between. The CDR3 is 16 amino acids. Here the CDR3 reads CASSQNQGITLYGYTF. The DNA for the CDR3 is TGCGCCAGCAGCCAAAACCAGGGCATAACCCTTTATGGCTACACCTTC.

This clone was seen only once. This rearrangement joins TRBV11-2 to TRBJ2-1; perhaps TRBD2 as D (6 bases). Germline CDR1 reads SGHAT; CDR2 reads FQNNGV. The V end was cut by 2 bases, the J end by 5 bases, with 13 bases between. This CDR3 region has 15 residues. For the CDR3, the DNA is TGTGCCAGCAGCTTACGCAGGGACTGGGACAATGAGCAGTTCTTC. Its translation is CASSLRRDWDNEQFF. Complete variable domain (other parts from reference TRBV11-2 and TRBJ2-1): EAGVAQSPRYKIIEKRQSVAFWCNPISGHATLYWYQQILGQGPKLLIQFQNNGVVDDSQLPKDRFSAERLKGVDSTLKIQPAKLEDSAVYLCASSLRRDWDNEQFFGPGTRLTVL.

This chain links TRBV7-9 with TRBJ2-7; TRBD2 might be the D (6 bases). CDR1 and CDR2 (germline): SEHNR, FQNEAQ (reference sequence). V gave up 4 bases and J gave up 3 bases, with 13 bases separating them. The CDR3 contains 14 residues. In nucleotides, the CDR3 is TGTGCCAGCAGCTCGGACGGAGGGTTCTACGAGCAGTACTTC. Translation: CASSSDGGFYEQYF. Looking up the rest from reference TRBV7-9 and TRBJ2-7 gives the full variable domain: DTGVSQNPRHKITKRGQNVTFRCDPISEHNRLYWYRQTLGQGPEFLTYFQNEAQLEKSRLLSDRFSAERPKGSFSTLEIQRTEQGDSAMYLCASSSDGGFYEQYFGPGTRLTVT.